The rows below give T cell receptor beta chains drawn from one sample of a study of cytomegalovirus exposure and HLA in healthy donors. Data came from immunoSEQ multiplex PCR; TCRdb stores just in-frame clones and leaves some out. The sample contains more than 95,000 clones, 78% of which appear only once. The sequencing sample was made of PBMCs. These receptor sequences come from a man under 40 in good health and CMV-seropositive. The CDR3 runs from the conserved cysteine through the conserved F or W. Fields, in order: V gene, clone size, J gene, D gene, CDR3 DNA, CDR3 protein. The D gene is left open where the match is weak. Clone sizes are given selectively: once, few, many, or a class where the clone is expanded.

V: TRBV30; size: -; J: TRBJ1-1; D: -; DNA: TGTGCCTGGGCCCGACGCTTGGGAGACTCTGAAGCTTTCTTT; CDR3: CAWARRLGDSEAFF
V: TRBV6-5; size: -; J: TRBJ2-7; D: -; DNA: TGTGCCAGCAGTTACTCGGGACTGCAGGGCGGCGAGCAGTACTTC; CDR3: CASSYSGLQGGEQYF
V: TRBV4-1; size: -; J: TRBJ1-5; D: -; DNA: TGCGCCAGCAGCCAAGGGGGGGTGGGGATGGATCAGCCCCAGCATTTT; CDR3: CASSQGGVGMDQPQHF
V: TRBV30; size: once; J: TRBJ2-2; D: TRBD2; DNA: TGTGCCTGGGGGGGGACTAGCGGGTACGGGTACACCGGGGAGCTGTTTTTT; CDR3: CAWGGTSGYGYTGELFF
V: TRBV4-1; size: -; J: TRBJ2-2; D: -; DNA: TGCGCCAGCAGCCAAGTTGCGGGAAGCACCGGGGAGCTGTTTTTT; CDR3: CASSQVAGSTGELFF
V: TRBV5-4; size: -; J: TRBJ2-1; D: -; DNA: TGTGCCAGCAGCCTGGACACGCACTCCTACAATGAGCAGTTCTTC; CDR3: CASSLDTHSYNEQFF
V: TRBV6-6; size: -; J: TRBJ2-1; D: -; DNA: TGTGCCAGCAGTCCAGGGAATGAGCAGTTCTTC; CDR3: CASSPGNEQFF
V: TRBV7-3; size: -; J: TRBJ2-1; D: TRBD1; DNA: TGTGCCAGCAGCTTAGGTAGGACAGGGGAAAGAAATGAGCAGTTCTTC; CDR3: CASSLGRTGERNEQFF
V: TRBV27; size: -; J: TRBJ2-2; D: -; DNA: TGTGCCAGCAGTCCGGAGGTGTACACCGGGGAGCTGTTTTTT; CDR3: CASSPEVYTGELFF
V: TRBV5-6; size: -; J: TRBJ2-5; D: TRBD2; DNA: TGTGCCAGCAGCCTGAACCGACTAGCGGGAGGGCCGGGGGGAGAGACCCAGTACTTC; CDR3: CASSLNRLAGGPGGETQYF
V: TRBV5-1; size: -; J: TRBJ1-3; D: -; DNA: TGCGCCAGCAGCTTGGCAGGCGCCCGCTCTGGAAACACCATATATTTT; CDR3: CASSLAGARSGNTIYF
V: TRBV7-3; size: -; J: TRBJ2-2; D: -; DNA: TGTGCCAGCAGCTTAACGTTCCCAGGGCGAAACACCGGGGAGCTGTTTTTT; CDR3: CASSLTFPGRNTGELFF
V: TRBV27; size: -; J: TRBJ2-7; D: TRBD2; DNA: TGTGCCAGCAGCTCGTCGGGAGGGCCAGGTAGGGCCTACGAGCAGTACTTC; CDR3: CASSSSGGPGRAYEQYF
V: TRBV4-3; size: -; J: TRBJ2-3; D: -; DNA: TGCGCCAGCAGCCAAGAACGGCAGGGGGGAACAGATACGCAGTATTTT; CDR3: CASSQERQGGTDTQYF
V: TRBV15; size: -; J: TRBJ2-1; D: TRBD2; DNA: TGTGCCACCAGCGTTACGGGGGGAGTGCAGTTCTTC; CDR3: CATSVTGGVQFF
V: TRBV30; size: -; J: TRBJ2-7; D: -; DNA: TGTGCCTGGAGTGTATATCAGGCGGGACCCTCGGAGCAGTACTTC; CDR3: CAWSVYQAGPSEQYF
V: TRBV27; size: -; J: TRBJ2-7; D: TRBD1; DNA: TGTGCCAGCAGTTCCAACTACCCGGACAGGGACAAATCCTACGAGCAGTACTTC; CDR3: CASSSNYPDRDKSYEQYF
V: TRBV6-4; size: -; J: TRBJ2-6; D: TRBD1; DNA: TGTGCCAGCAGCGGGACAGGGGGGACTGGGGCCAACGTCCTGACTTTC; CDR3: CASSGTGGTGANVLTF
V: TRBV30; size: few; J: TRBJ1-5; D: -; DNA: TGTGCCTGGAACCCCCGGGACAAGGGTTTCAATCAGCCCCAGCATTTT; CDR3: CAWNPRDKGFNQPQHF
V: TRBV7-9; size: -; J: TRBJ2-5; D: TRBD2; DNA: TGTGCCAGCAGCCTGGGCAGTGGAGCGGGAGTAGAGACCCAGTACTTC; CDR3: CASSLGSGAGVETQYF
V: TRBV29-1; size: -; J: TRBJ2-1; D: TRBD1; DNA: TGCAGCGTTCTACAGGGGGGTGAGCAGTTCTTC; CDR3: CSVLQGGEQFF
V: TRBV11-3; size: -; J: TRBJ1-2; D: -; DNA: TGTGCCAGCACCCTTCCGGCAGGGCGCGGCTACACCTTC; CDR3: CASTLPAGRGYTF
V: TRBV27; size: -; J: TRBJ2-1; D: -; DNA: TGTGCCAGTCAGGAGGACAGAAACAATGAGCAGTTCTTC; CDR3: CASQEDRNNEQFF
V: TRBV4-1; size: few; J: TRBJ1-2; D: TRBD1; DNA: TGCGCCAGCAGCCCTCGACAGGGATTCTATGGCTACACCTTC; CDR3: CASSPRQGFYGYTF
V: TRBV9; size: -; J: TRBJ1-3; D: -; DNA: TGTGCCAGCAGCGTAGTAGGGGGGGGAAGCGGCGGAAACACCATATATTTT; CDR3: CASSVVGGGSGGNTIYF
V: TRBV7-2; size: -; J: TRBJ2-1; D: -; DNA: TGTGCCGCGGCTCCCCCTTGGGTCCGCAATGAGCAGTTCTTC; CDR3: CAAAPPWVRNEQFF
V: TRBV11-2; size: -; J: TRBJ2-7; D: TRBD1; DNA: TGTGCCAGCAGCTTAGGGACAGGCTCCTACGAGCAGTACTTC; CDR3: CASSLGTGSYEQYF
V: TRBV7-2; size: -; J: TRBJ2-3; D: -; DNA: TGTGCCAGCAGCTTCCGACTAGTCACAGATACGCAGTATTTT; CDR3: CASSFRLVTDTQYF
V: TRBV7-8; size: -; J: TRBJ2-4; D: -; DNA: TGTGCCAGCAGCGTACAGGCCTCTCGGGACATTCAGTACTTC; CDR3: CASSVQASRDIQYF
V: TRBV29-1; size: -; J: TRBJ2-1; D: TRBD2; DNA: TGCAGCGTTGAATCCTCTAGCGGATACAATGAGCAGTTCTTC; CDR3: CSVESSSGYNEQFF
V: TRBV19; size: -; J: TRBJ2-7; D: -; DNA: TGTGCCAGTAGTATTGCCGAGGATTACGAGCAGTACTTC; CDR3: CASSIAEDYEQYF
V: TRBV5-1; size: -; J: TRBJ2-7; D: -; DNA: TGCGCCAGCAGCTTGGACAGGCGATCCTACGAGCAGTACTTC; CDR3: CASSLDRRSYEQYF
V: TRBV28; size: -; J: TRBJ2-7; D: -; DNA: TGTGCCAGCAGTTCTCCAGGTCGGGGCGAGCAGTACTTC; CDR3: CASSSPGRGEQYF
V: TRBV6-5; size: -; J: TRBJ2-1; D: -; DNA: TGTGCCAGCAGCCGAGGGGGAGTCCGCTACAATGAGCAGTTCTTC; CDR3: CASSRGGVRYNEQFF
V: TRBV4-3; size: once; J: TRBJ2-1; D: -; DNA: TGCGCCAGCAGCCAAGATCGGTGGGCGTACAATGAGCAGTTCTTC; CDR3: CASSQDRWAYNEQFF
V: TRBV28; size: -; J: TRBJ2-7; D: TRBD2; DNA: TGTGCCAGCAGTTCCCCGGGTAGCGGGACCTCCTACGAGCAGTACTTC; CDR3: CASSSPGSGTSYEQYF
V: TRBV11-3; size: many; J: TRBJ2-3; D: TRBD2; DNA: TGTGCCAGCAGCCGTAGGGCGGGAGGTGCAGATACGCAGTATTTT; CDR3: CASSRRAGGADTQYF
V: TRBV30; size: once; J: TRBJ2-3; D: TRBD2; DNA: TGTGCCTGGAGTGGGGGGACTAGCGGGGGGGATACGCAGTATTTT; CDR3: CAWSGGTSGGDTQYF
V: TRBV19; size: -; J: TRBJ2-7; D: -; DNA: TGTGCCAGTAGTAAAGCAGGGATCCACTACGAGCAGTACTTC; CDR3: CASSKAGIHYEQYF
V: TRBV18; size: -; J: TRBJ2-3; D: -; DNA: TGTGCCAGCTCACCATTAGGGTTCAGGGTGAACACAGATACGCAGTATTTT; CDR3: CASSPLGFRVNTDTQYF
V: TRBV5-1; size: -; J: TRBJ2-5; D: -; DNA: TGCGCCAGCAGCACCGGGGCAGGGGATTTCGAGACCCAGTACTTC; CDR3: CASSTGAGDFETQYF
V: TRBV6-6; size: -; J: TRBJ1-5; D: TRBD1; DNA: TGTGCCAGCAGTTACTCGGGGACAGGGTTCCAGCCCCAGCATTTT; CDR3: CASSYSGTGFQPQHF
V: TRBV21-1; size: -; J: TRBJ1-5; D: -; DNA: TGTGCCAGCAGCAAAGGGGACAGGCCCCACGGTCCCCAGCATTTT; CDR3: CASSKGDRPHGPQHF
V: TRBV5-1; size: few; J: TRBJ1-4; D: TRBD1; DNA: TGCGCCAGCAGCTGGGACAGCCAGGAAAAACTGTTTTTT; CDR3: CASSWDSQEKLFF
V: TRBV19; size: -; J: TRBJ2-7; D: TRBD1; DNA: TGTGCCAGTAGTCCTCAGGACAGGTCCTACGAGCAGTACTTC; CDR3: CASSPQDRSYEQYF
V: TRBV10-3; size: -; J: TRBJ2-7; D: -; DNA: TGTGCCATCAGTGTGGGGGGTAGGGCAGCCTACGAGCAGTACTTC; CDR3: CAISVGGRAAYEQYF
V: TRBV5-4; size: -; J: TRBJ2-2; D: TRBD2; DNA: TGTGCCAGCAGCGGAGGGACTAGCGGGAGGGCTCACACCGGGGAGCTGTTTTTT; CDR3: CASSGGTSGRAHTGELFF
V: TRBV2; size: few; J: TRBJ1-1; D: -; DNA: TGTGCCAGAAGATCAGGGATTGAAGCTTTCTTT; CDR3: CARRSGIEAFF
V: TRBV29-1; size: -; J: TRBJ2-1; D: TRBD1; DNA: TGCAGCGTTCTACTTTACGTGCACCGGGACAGGGGTTTATTCAATGAGCAGTTCTTC; CDR3: CSVLLYVHRDRGLFNEQFF
V: TRBV19; size: -; J: TRBJ1-2; D: TRBD1; DNA: TGTGCCAGTAGTCTCGGGACAGGGACCTATGGCTACACCTTC; CDR3: CASSLGTGTYGYTF
V: TRBV9; size: -; J: TRBJ2-1; D: TRBD1; DNA: TGTGCCAGCAGCACGCCGTCCGGGACAGGCTCCTACAATGAGCAGTTCTTC; CDR3: CASSTPSGTGSYNEQFF
V: TRBV7-9; size: -; J: TRBJ1-2; D: -; DNA: TGTGCCAGCAGCTTACAATCAGGGGTCTTGGGCTACACCTTC; CDR3: CASSLQSGVLGYTF